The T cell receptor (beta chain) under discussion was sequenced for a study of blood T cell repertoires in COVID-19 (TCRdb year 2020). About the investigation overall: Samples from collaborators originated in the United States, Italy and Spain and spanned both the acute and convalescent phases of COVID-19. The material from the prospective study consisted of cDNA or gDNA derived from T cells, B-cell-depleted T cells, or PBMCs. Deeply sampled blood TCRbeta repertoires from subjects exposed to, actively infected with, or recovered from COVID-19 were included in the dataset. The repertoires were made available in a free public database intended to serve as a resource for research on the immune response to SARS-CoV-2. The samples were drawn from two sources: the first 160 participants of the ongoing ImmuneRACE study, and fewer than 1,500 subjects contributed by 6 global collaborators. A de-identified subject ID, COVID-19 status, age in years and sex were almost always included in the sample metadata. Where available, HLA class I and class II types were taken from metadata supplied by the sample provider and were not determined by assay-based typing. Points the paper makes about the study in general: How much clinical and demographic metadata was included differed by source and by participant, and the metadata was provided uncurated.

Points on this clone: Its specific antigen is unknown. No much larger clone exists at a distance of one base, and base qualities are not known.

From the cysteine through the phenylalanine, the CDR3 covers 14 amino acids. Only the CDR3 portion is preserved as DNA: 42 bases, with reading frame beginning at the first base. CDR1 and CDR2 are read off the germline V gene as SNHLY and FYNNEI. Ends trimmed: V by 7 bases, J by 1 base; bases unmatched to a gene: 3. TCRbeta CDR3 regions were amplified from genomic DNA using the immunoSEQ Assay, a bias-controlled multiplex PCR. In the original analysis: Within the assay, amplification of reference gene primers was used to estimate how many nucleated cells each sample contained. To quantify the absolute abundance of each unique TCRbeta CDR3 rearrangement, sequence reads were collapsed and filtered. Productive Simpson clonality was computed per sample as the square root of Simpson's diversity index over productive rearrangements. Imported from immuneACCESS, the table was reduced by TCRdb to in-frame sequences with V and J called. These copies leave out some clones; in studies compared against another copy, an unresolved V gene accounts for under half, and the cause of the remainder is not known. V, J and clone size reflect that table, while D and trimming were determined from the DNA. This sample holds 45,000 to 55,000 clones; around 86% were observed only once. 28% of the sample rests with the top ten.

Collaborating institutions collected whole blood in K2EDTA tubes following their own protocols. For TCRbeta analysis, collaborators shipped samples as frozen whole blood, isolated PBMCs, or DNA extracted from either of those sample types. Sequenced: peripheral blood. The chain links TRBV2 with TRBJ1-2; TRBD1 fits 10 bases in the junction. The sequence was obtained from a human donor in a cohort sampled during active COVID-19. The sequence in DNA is TGTGCCAGCATGAGGGACAGGGGTAACTATGGCTACACCTTC. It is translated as CASMRDRGNYGYTF.